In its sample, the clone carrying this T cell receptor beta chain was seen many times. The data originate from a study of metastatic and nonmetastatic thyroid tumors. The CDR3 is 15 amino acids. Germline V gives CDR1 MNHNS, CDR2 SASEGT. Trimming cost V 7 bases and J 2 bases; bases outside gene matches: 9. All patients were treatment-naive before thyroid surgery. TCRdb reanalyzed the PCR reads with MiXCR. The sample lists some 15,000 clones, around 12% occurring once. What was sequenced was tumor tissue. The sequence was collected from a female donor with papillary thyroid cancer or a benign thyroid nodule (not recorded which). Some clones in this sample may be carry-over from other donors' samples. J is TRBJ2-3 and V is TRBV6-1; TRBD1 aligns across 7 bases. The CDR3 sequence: CASTLQGRFTDTQYF. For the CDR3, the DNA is TGTGCCAGCACTCTACAGGGGAGATTCACAGATACGCAGTATTTT.